This T cell receptor beta chain was sequenced in a study of graft-versus-host responses after intestinal transplantation. Study-level information: Recipients uniformly received anti-thymocyte globulin induction, followed by tacrolimus and steroids for approximately 3 years.

Clones were sequenced by immunoSEQ multiplex PCR, and TCRdb holds only the in-frame ones, with some missing. The sample yields about 86,000 clones, around 90% seen once. The V gene's germline CDR1 is SQVTM and CDR2 ANQGSEA. The germline V and J ends were trimmed by 6 bases and 6 bases, with 11 bases remaining between them. The CDR3 consists of 11 residues. For this clone: Its cognate antigen is unknown.

Study findings and constraints: Individuals carrying graft-donor T cell macrochimerism showed high graft-versus-host to host-versus-graft clonal ratios in allografts. Some GvH clones were seen earlier in gut or blood, suggesting intestinal origin. Declining HvG levels early post-transplant were linked to peak circulating GvH clone levels.

The sequence came from a human donor who was the organ donor for an intestinal transplant. The input for sequencing was unstimulated CD4+ T cells sorted from spleen or lymph node cells, taken before transplant. The V call is TRBV29-1, the J call TRBJ1-1; D ambiguous. In DNA form, the CDR3 reads TGCAGCGTGGTCCCCGGGGCTGAAGCTTTCTTT. It yields the protein CSVVPGAEAFF.